One T cell receptor (beta chain) is described in this entry. Its specificity is not known. This entry belongs to a study of OX40 agonist ivuxolimab in advanced cancers. About the research overall: Three patients, one with hepatocellular carcinoma and two with cutaneous melanoma, responded partially.

Trimming took 8 bases from V and 2 from J; bases not matched to a gene: 11. CDR3 length: 16 amino acids. General study points: Relative to CD4+ cells, CD8+ T cells on average had more expanded clones. Clonal expansion was among the lowest in partial responders at 0.1-3.0 mg/kg, especially CD8+.

Produced via immunoSEQ multiplex PCR; TCRdb's table is partial and in-frame only. The table lists approximately 77,000 clones, around 93% of them singletons, with 0.32% in the top ten. The chain carries TRBV23-1 and TRBJ2-7; 11 bases map to TRBD1. TRBV23-1 is given ORF status, its function remaining uncertain. The receptor was derived from an adult with an advanced solid tumor such as melanoma, head and neck, liver or kidney cancer. Sequences were derived from CD4+ or CD8+ T cells sorted from blood, sampled in a trial of the OX40 agonist ivuxolimab. CDR3 DNA: TGCGCCAGCTTCCTTCCTCTGGGACAGGGGGCCTACGAGCAGTACTTC. Its translation is CASFLPLGQGAYEQYF.